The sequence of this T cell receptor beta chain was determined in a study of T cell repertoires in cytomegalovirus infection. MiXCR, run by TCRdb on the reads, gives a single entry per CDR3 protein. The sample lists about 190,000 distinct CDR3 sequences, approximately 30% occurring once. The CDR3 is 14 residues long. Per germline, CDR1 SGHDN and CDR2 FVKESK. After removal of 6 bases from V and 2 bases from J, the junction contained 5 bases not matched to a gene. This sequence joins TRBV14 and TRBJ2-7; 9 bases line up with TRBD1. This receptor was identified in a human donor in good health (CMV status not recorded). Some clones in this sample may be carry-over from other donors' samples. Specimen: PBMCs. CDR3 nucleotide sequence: TGTGCCAGCAGGACAGGGGGAGCACCCTACGAGCAGTACTTC. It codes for CASRTGGAPYEQYF.